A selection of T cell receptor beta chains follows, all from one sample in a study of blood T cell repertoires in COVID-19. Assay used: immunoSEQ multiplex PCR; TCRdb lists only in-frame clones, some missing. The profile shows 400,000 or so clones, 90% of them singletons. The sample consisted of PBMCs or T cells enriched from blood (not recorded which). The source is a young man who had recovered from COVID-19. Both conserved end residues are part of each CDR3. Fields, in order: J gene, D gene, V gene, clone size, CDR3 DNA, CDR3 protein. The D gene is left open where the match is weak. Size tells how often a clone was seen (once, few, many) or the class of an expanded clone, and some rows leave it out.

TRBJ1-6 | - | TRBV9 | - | TGTGCCAGCAGGACGGGGACACGGGATTCACCCCTCCACTTT | CASRTGTRDSPLHF
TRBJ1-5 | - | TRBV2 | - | TGTGCCAGCAGTGTCGGGGGGGGCTCGCCCCAGCATTTT | CASSVGGGSPQHF
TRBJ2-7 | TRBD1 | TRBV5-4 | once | TGTGCCAGCAGCTTGCGGACAGGGGCAGGGTACGAGCAGTACTTC | CASSLRTGAGYEQYF
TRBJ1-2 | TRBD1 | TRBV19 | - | TGTGCCAGTAGGCAGGGGGCGCGAGACTATGGCTACACCTTC | CASRQGARDYGYTF
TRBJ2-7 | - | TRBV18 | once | TGTGCCAGCTCACCACAGGGGGACGAGCAGTACTTC | CASSPQGDEQYF
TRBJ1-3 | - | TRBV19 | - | TGTGCCAGTTCTTGGACACAAGCATCGATCTCTGGAAACACCATATATTTT | CASSWTQASISGNTIYF
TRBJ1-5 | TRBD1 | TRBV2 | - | TGTGCCAGCAGTGGACAGGGGGGCTATAGCAATCAGCCCCAGCATTTT | CASSGQGGYSNQPQHF
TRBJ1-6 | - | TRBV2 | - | TGTGCCAGCAGTGAAGGTGGGGCATCCAATTCACCCCTCCACTTT | CASSEGGASNSPLHF
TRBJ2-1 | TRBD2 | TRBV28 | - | TGTGCCAGCAGCGGGACTAGCGGGAGCGTGTACAATGAGCAGTTCTTC | CASSGTSGSVYNEQFF
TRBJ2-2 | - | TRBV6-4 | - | TGTGCCAGCAGTAGCCCCTTTAATGGGGCCACCGGGGAGCTGTTTTTT | CASSSPFNGATGELFF
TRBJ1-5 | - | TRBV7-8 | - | TGTGCCAGCAGCTTAGGCACGGGAACTCAGCCCCAGCATTTT | CASSLGTGTQPQHF
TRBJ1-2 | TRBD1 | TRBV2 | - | TGTGCCAGCAGTAAATCTCCAGCCCAGGGGGATTATGGCTACACCTTC | CASSKSPAQGDYGYTF
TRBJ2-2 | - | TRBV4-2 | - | TGTGCCAGCAGCCAAGAAGGAGGGGCGAGGAACACCGGGGAGCTGTTTTTT | CASSQEGGARNTGELFF
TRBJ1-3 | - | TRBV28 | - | TGTGCCAGCAGTATTTCAGGGGTTACCTCTGGAAACACCATATATTTT | CASSISGVTSGNTIYF
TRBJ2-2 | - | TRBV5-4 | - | TGTGCCAGCAGCTTGGCAGGGCGGACCGGGGAGCTGTTTTTT | CASSLAGRTGELFF
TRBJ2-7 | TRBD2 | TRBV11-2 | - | TGTGCCAGCAGCTTGAGCGGGAGCTCCTACGAGCAGTACTTC | CASSLSGSSYEQYF
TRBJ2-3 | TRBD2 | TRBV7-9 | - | TGTGCCAGCAGCCCTGCGGGGGGGAGCACAGATACGCAGTATTTT | CASSPAGGSTDTQYF
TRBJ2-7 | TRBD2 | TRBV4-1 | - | TGCGCCAGCAGCCAAGAAAGGTCTAGCGGGAGCGGCGAGCAGTACTTC | CASSQERSSGSGEQYF
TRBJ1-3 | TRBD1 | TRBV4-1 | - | TGCGCCAGCAGCCAAGTGGCAGGGGGTATCTCTGGAAACACCATATATTTT | CASSQVAGGISGNTIYF
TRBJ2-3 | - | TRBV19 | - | TGTGCCAGTAGTAGAAACAGAAGACCCACCACAGATACGCAGTATTTT | CASSRNRRPTTDTQYF
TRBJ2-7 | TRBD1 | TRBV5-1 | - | TGCGCCAGCAGCTTGGCCGAATCCCAGGGGGCGCGGGAGCAGTACTTC | CASSLAESQGAREQYF
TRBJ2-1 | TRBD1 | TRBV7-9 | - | TGTGCCAGCAGGCCCGGGGGACAGGGTGTTAATGAGCAGTTCTTC | CASRPGGQGVNEQFF
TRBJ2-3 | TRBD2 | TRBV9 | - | TGTGCCAGCAGCGTAGGGCGGGGGGGCCGCACAGATACGCAGTATTTT | CASSVGRGGRTDTQYF
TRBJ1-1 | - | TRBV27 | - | TGTGCCAGCAGTTTATCGGGGGGTCGAGCTTTCTTT | CASSLSGGRAFF
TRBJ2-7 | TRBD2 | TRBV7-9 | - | TGTGCCAGCAGCTTATCCAGCGGGGGTCGCTCCTACGAGCAGTACTTC | CASSLSSGGRSYEQYF
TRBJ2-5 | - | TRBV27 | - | TGTGCCAGCAGTTCGGGAGACAGACAAGAGACCCAGTACTTC | CASSSGDRQETQYF
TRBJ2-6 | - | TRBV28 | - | TGTGCCAGCAGTCACCTAGCCTCTGGGGCCAACGTCCTGACTTTC | CASSHLASGANVLTF
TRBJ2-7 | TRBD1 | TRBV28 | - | TGTGCCAGCACCGGACAGGGAGAGTGGTACTGGGGCGAGCAGTACTTC | CASTGQGEWYWGEQYF
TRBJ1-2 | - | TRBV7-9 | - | TGTGCCAGCAGCCCAAGAGCGGACCTAGGGAACTATGGCTACACCTTC | CASSPRADLGNYGYTF
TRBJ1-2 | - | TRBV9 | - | TGTGCCAGCAGCGTATCGGGGGGCTATGGCTACACCTTC | CASSVSGGYGYTF